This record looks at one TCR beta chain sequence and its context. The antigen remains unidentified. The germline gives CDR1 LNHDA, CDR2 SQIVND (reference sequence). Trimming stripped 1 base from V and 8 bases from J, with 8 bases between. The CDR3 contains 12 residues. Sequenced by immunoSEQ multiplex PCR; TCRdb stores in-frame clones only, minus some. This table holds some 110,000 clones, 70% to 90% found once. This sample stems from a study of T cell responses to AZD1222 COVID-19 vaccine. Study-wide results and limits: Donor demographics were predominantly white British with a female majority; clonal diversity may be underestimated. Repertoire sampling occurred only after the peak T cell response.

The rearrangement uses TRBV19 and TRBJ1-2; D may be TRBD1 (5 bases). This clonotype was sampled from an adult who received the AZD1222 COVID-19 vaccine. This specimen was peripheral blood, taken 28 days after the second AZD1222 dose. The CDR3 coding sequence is TGTGCCAGTAGTATAGCCAGGGAGGGCTACACCTTC. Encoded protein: CASSIAREGYTF. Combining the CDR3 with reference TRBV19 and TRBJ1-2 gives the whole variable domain DGGITQSPKYLFRKEGQNVTLSCEQNLNHDAMYWYRQDPGQGLRLIYYSQIVNDFQKGDIAEGYSVSREKKESFPLTVTSAQKNPTAFYLCASSIAREGYTFGSGTRLTVV.